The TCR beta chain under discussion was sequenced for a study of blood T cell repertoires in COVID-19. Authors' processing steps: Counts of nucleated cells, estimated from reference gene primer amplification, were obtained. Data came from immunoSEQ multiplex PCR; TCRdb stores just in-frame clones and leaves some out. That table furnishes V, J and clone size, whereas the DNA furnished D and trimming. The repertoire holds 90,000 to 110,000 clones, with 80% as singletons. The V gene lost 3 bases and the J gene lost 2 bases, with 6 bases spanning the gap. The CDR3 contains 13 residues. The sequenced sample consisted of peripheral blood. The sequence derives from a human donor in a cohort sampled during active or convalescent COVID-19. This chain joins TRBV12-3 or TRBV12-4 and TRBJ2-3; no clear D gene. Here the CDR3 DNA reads TGTGCCAGCAGTTTGGCCGACACAGATACGCAGTATTTT. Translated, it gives CASSLADTDTQYF.